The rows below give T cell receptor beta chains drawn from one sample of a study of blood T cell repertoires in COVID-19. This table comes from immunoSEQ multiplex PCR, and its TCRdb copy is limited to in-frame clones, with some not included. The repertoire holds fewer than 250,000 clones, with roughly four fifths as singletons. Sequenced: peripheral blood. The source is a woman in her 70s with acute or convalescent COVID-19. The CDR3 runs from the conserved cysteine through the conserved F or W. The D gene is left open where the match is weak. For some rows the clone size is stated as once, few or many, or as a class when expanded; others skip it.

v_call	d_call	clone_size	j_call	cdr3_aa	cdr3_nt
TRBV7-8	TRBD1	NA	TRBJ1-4	CASRYRGEGEKLFF	TGTGCCAGCAGGTACAGGGGAGAAGGGGAAAAACTGTTTTTT
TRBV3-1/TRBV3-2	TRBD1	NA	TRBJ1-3	CASQQGNTIYF	TGTGCCAGTCAACAGGGGAACACCATATATTTT
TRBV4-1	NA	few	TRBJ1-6	CASSEGAPDRYNSPLHF	TGCGCCAGCAGTGAAGGGGCACCCGACCGATATAATTCACCCCTCCACTTT
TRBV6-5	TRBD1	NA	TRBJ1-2	CASRRTGAYGYTF	TGTGCCAGCAGAAGGACAGGGGCCTATGGCTACACCTTC
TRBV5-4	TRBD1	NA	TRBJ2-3	CASSRTGRGTDTQYF	TGTGCCAGCAGCCGGACAGGGCGAGGGACAGATACGCAGTATTTT
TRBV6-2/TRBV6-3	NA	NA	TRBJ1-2	CASSYAGTNYGYTF	TGTGCCAGCAGTTACGCAGGAACTAACTATGGCTACACCTTC
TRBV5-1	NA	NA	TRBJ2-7	CASSLDREGAEQYF	TGCGCCAGCAGCTTGGACAGGGAAGGGGCCGAGCAGTACTTC
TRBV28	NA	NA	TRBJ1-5	CASLRGAQPQHF	TGTGCCAGCCTCAGGGGCGCTCAGCCCCAGCATTTT
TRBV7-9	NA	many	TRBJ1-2	CASSTGRSSYGYTF	TGTGCCAGCAGCACCGGGAGGTCTAGCTATGGCTACACCTTC
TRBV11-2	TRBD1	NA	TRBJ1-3	CASSLRQGRGNTIYF	TGTGCCAGCAGCTTACGACAGGGGAGGGGAAACACCATATATTTT
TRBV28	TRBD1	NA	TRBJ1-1	CASSAGTGNTEAFF	TGTGCCAGCTCCGCAGGGACAGGGAACACTGAAGCTTTCTTT
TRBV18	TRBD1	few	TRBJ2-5	CASSPPGQWETQYF	TGTGCCAGCTCACCACCGGGACAGTGGGAGACCCAGTACTTC
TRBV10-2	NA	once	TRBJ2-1	CASSPLKGFFGEQFF	TGCGCCAGCAGTCCCTTAAAGGGGTTTTTTGGTGAGCAGTTCTTC
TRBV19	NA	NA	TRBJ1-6	CASSTPQGSYNSPLHF	TGTGCCAGTAGTACCCCCCAGGGGTCCTATAATTCACCCCTCCACTTT
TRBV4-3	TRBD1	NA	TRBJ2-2	CASSPTGGPGELFF	TGCGCCAGCAGCCCGACAGGGGGTCCCGGGGAGCTGTTTTTT
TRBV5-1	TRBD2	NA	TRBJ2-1	CASSLASGGTSYNEQFF	TGCGCCAGCAGCTTGGCTAGCGGGGGGACCTCCTACAATGAGCAGTTCTTC